This TCR beta chain was captured by sequencing in a study of shared clonotypes between healthy human individuals. Study-wide findings and caveats: Sequencing depth was expected to influence donor clonotype sharing.

As to this clone: Its antigen is still unknown.

CDR3 size: 13 residues. Germline lookup yields CDR1 MNHEY and CDR2 SVGAGI. The V gene end was trimmed by 6 bases and the J gene end by 7 bases; junction bases not matched to a gene: 8. Measured with immunoSEQ multiplex PCR; TCRdb has only the in-frame clones, and not every one. The sample carries about 2.3 million clones, more than 85% recorded once. Sequencing was performed on naive CD4+ T cells from PBMCs. Sample subset: CD45RA+ positively selected. The genes are TRBV6-5 and TRBJ2-5; TRBD1 aligns across 7 bases. The receptor was isolated from a man aged 18 to 29 in good health. Some clones in this sample may be carry-over from other donors' samples. The CDR3 region is CASSGMAGGTQYF. In DNA, the CDR3 is TGTGCCAGCAGCGGCATGGCAGGGGGGACCCAGTACTTC.